A single sample is the source of the 27 T cell receptor beta chains below, sequenced in a study of Ad26.COV2.S vaccination and SARS-CoV-2 variants. Treatment noted: some 20 received Ad26.COV2.S at low or high dose, single or two shots; roughly five received placebo; per-sample allocation not given. Samples came from day 63 after the first vaccine or placebo injection. The assay was immunoSEQ multiplex PCR, and TCRdb's table has in-frame clones only and misses some. The profile shows some 370,000 clones, under 90% of them singletons. This specimen consisted of peripheral blood, obtained in a trial of Ad26.COV2.S vaccine versus placebo. These receptors came from a person aged 18-65 years who received the Ad26.COV2.S COVID-19 vaccine or a placebo.

Regarding this clone: The germline gene is not matched at one end of the junction; a read error may be the cause. The chain is built from TRBV11-2 and TRBJ2-1; D is possibly TRBD2 (6 bases). The germline V gene encodes CDR1 SGHAT and CDR2 FQNNGV. This CDR3 comprises 14 residues. The CDR3 DNA follows: TGTGCCAGCAGCTTAATCCGGGGGTACAATGGGCAGTTCTTC. Encoded protein: CASSLIRGYNGQFF.

The chain recombines TRBV19 with TRBJ1-2; 9 bases align to TRBD1. The CDR3 extends over 13 amino acids. V lost 7 bases, J lost 7 bases, and 7 bases stayed unmatched. The germline V gene encodes CDR1 LNHDA and CDR2 SQIVND (reference sequence). The CDR3 DNA reads TGTGCCAGTAACCCGGGACAGGGTGGTGGCTACACCTTC. Encoded protein: CASNPGQGGGYTF.

V usage is TRBV9 and J usage is TRBJ1-1; the D gene is possibly TRBD1 (5 bases). The CDR3 has 14 amino acids. Germline CDR1 and CDR2: SGDLS and YYNGEE. V lost 0 bases and J lost 5, with 11 bases in between. As DNA, the CDR3 is TGTGCCAGCAGCGTAGGGGGCGCTTTGACTGAAGCTTTCTTT. As protein: CASSVGGALTEAFF.

V gene TRBV3-1 (or the pseudogene TRBV3-2) combines with J gene TRBJ2-1; TRBD2 matches 12 bases. The germline V gene has CDR1 LGHDT and CDR2 YNNKEL (reference sequence). V was pared by 3 bases and J by 4 bases, with 10 bases of the junction left unmatched. The CDR3 spans 18 residues. In DNA, the CDR3 is TGTGCCAGCAGCCATGGGCCTAGCGGGGGGGACTTTTACAATGAGCAGTTCTTC. Protein product: CASSHGPSGGDFYNEQFF.

The chain recombines TRBV7-2 with TRBJ2-1, with 12 bases that match TRBD2. CDR3 length equals 16 residues. V lost 2 bases and J lost 7; bases outside the gene matches: 6. The germline V gene has CDR1 SGHTA and CDR2 FQGNSA. As DNA, the CDR3 is TGTGCCAGCAGCTTACGTCCTAGCGGGGGGGCGAATGAGCAGTTCTTC. Encoded protein: CASSLRPSGGANEQFF.

The chain carries TRBV6-2 or TRBV6-3 and TRBJ2-1; D unclear. V lost 4 bases and J 0 bases, leaving 7 bases between the germline ends. The germline V gene encodes CDR1 MNHEY and CDR2 SVGEGT. This CDR3 has 14 amino acids. The CDR3 is CASSLGSSYNEQFF. The CDR3 DNA sequence: TGTGCCAGCAGTTTGGGTAGCTCCTACAATGAGCAGTTCTTC.

This clone came up once. The chain uses TRBV6-1 and TRBJ1-1; no firm D call. The CDR3 spans 15 residues. The V end was cut by 1 base, the J end by 8 bases, with 17 bases between. The germline CDR1 and CDR2 sequences are MNHNS and SASEGT. In DNA form, the CDR3 reads TGTGCCAGCAGTGAAGGGACTTTACGTTCGGGGGAAGCTTTCTTT. This gives the protein CASSEGTLRSGEAFF.

Here the CDR3 DNA reads TGTGCCAGCAGCTCCCCGGGACGCTACAATGAGCAGTTCTTC. Translated: CASSSPGRYNEQFF. This chain uses TRBV7-2 with TRBJ2-1; D is possibly TRBD1 or TRBD2 (5 bases each). The ends were cut back, 4 bases at V and 3 bases at J, with 10 bases in the middle. Per germline, CDR1 SGHTA and CDR2 FQGNSA. This CDR3 comprises 14 residues.

This clone has a handful of counts. The chain is built from TRBV7-3 and TRBJ2-1, with 9 bases that match TRBD2. Germline V CDR1 and CDR2: SGHTA, FQGTGA. This CDR3 spans 16 amino acids. J lost 5 bases, V lost 2 bases, and 7 bases had no gene match. The CDR3 protein is CASSLESGLADNEQFF. CDR3 nucleotides: TGTGCCAGCAGCTTAGAATCGGGACTAGCAGACAATGAGCAGTTCTTC. Together with reference TRBV7-3 and TRBJ2-1, the CDR3 gives the full variable domain: GAGVSQTPSNKVTEKGKYVELRCDPISGHTALYWYRQSLGQGPEFLIYFQGTGAADDSGLPNDRFFAVRPEGSVSTLKIQRTERGDSAVYLCASSLESGLADNEQFFGPGTRLTVL.

The chain is built from TRBV10-1 and TRBJ2-1, with 15 bases that match TRBD2. The V segment lost 4 bases and the J segment 1 base; nucleotides outside the gene matches: 5. This CDR3 has 18 residues. CDR1 is WNHNN, CDR2 SYGVQD, per germline (reference sequence). CDR3 coding DNA: TGCGCCAGCAGTGGCCGGACTAGCGGGAGGGGTTCCTACAATGAGCAGTTCTTC. Protein: CASSGRTSGRGSYNEQFF.

This clone was counted a single time. The chain employs TRBV18 and TRBJ1-1, with a possible D match to TRBD1 (6 bases). This CDR3 is built from 17 residues. Trimming removed 3 bases at V and 5 bases at J, with 22 bases between. CDR1 is KGHSH and CDR2 is LQKENI in the germline V gene. The CDR3 sequence is CASSPPISTQGRTEAFF. The CDR3 bases are TGTGCCAGCTCACCGCCCATCTCCACACAGGGTCGGACTGAAGCTTTCTTT.

V and J are TRBV2 and TRBJ2-3; D is unclear. The CDR3 has 14 residues. CDR1 is SNHLY, CDR2 FYNNEI, per germline. V was trimmed by 7 bases and J by 2 bases, leaving 13 bases between them. The CDR3 DNA is TGTGCCAGCATTCCTTTACTAAACACAGATACGCAGTATTTT. Translated: CASIPLLNTDTQYF.

This chain connects TRBV5-1 to TRBJ2-2, with 7 bases lining up with TRBD1. Germline assignment: CDR1 SGHRS and CDR2 YFSETQ. The CDR3 is made up of 15 amino acids. V was pared by 4 bases and J by 3 bases, with 6 bases of the junction left unmatched. The chain's CDR3 is CASSVTGTDTGELFF. The CDR3 coding sequence is TGCGCCAGCAGCGTTACCGGGACAGACACCGGGGAGCTGTTTTTT.

The rearrangement uses TRBV7-2 and TRBJ1-2, with D possibly TRBD1 on 6 matching bases. The germline V gene has CDR1 SGHTA and CDR2 FQGNSA. The CDR3 is 16 amino acids. V lost 5 bases and J lost 1, with 17 bases in between. CDR3 nucleotides: TGTGCCAGCAGCCCGGATTGGACAGTTTATAACTATGGCTACACCTTC. As protein: CASSPDWTVYNYGYTF.

J is TRBJ2-2 and V is TRBV7-9, with TRBD1 matching 9 bases. Germline-derived CDR1 and CDR2 are SEHNR and FQNEAQ (reference sequence). V lost 5 bases and J lost 7; bases outside the gene matches: 5. The CDR3 sequence is 14 residues long. In DNA, the CDR3 is TGTGCCAGCAGCCAACAGGGGGCTTACGGGGAGCTGTTTTTT. Amino acids: CASSQQGAYGELFF.

This chain joins TRBV24-1 and TRBJ2-5, with D unresolved. V lost 2 bases to trimming and J lost 0 bases, with 9 bases between them. The CDR3 has 15 residues. In germline, CDR1 is KGHDR, CDR2 SFDVKD. CDR3 in DNA: TGTGCCACCAGTGATTACCAAAAGTACCAAGAGACCCAGTACTTC. Protein: CATSDYQKYQETQYF.

The V gene is TRBV6-2 or TRBV6-3, the J gene TRBJ1-5, with D maybe TRBD1 (6 bases). The CDR3 extends over 15 amino acids. V was trimmed by 0 bases and J by 6 bases, leaving 12 bases between them. Germline V lookup: CDR1 MNHEY, CDR2 SVGEGT. CDR3 nucleotides: TGTGCCAGCAGTTACTCGGGGGCGGGGGTTCAGCCCCAGCATTTT. Translated, it gives CASSYSGAGVQPQHF.

For the CDR3, the DNA is TGCGCCGGATTTCGAGGGCTTGGCTACACCTTC. Translated, it gives CAGFRGLGYTF. The chain is built from TRBV10-1 and TRBJ1-2; unclear D gene. Per germline, CDR1 WNHNN and CDR2 SYGVQD (reference sequence). V was shortened by 11 bases and J by 7 bases, with 14 bases between the two germline ends. The CDR3 has 11 residues.

This clone was seen ten or more times. The chain couples TRBV5-6 to TRBJ1-4; possibly TRBD1 for D (5 bases). The germline CDR1 and CDR2 sequences are SGHDT and YYEEEE. V was shortened by 2 bases and J by 8 bases, with 10 bases between the two germline ends. This CDR3 contains 13 residues. The CDR3 DNA is TGTGCCAGCAGCTTTCAGGGAGGCGAAAAACTGTTTTTT. Translating gives CASSFQGGEKLFF.

The V gene is TRBV2, the J gene TRBJ1-5, with D unclear. Germline V gene sequence: CDR1 SNHLY, CDR2 FYNNEI. V was clipped by 4 bases and J by 4 bases, with 14 bases between them. The CDR3 loop spans 15 amino acids. The CDR3 DNA follows: TGTGCCAGCAGTGGAACCCGGGAACGGAATCAGCCCCAGCATTTT. This codes for CASSGTRERNQPQHF.

The chain combines TRBV11-2 with TRBJ1-1, with TRBD1 matching 8 bases. Germline loops: CDR1 SGHAT, CDR2 FQNNGV. V shed 6 bases, J shed 0 bases, and the junction held 9 bases outside the gene matches. This CDR3 spans 16 amino acids. CDR3 protein: CASRVTGARMNTEAFF. CDR3 sequence (DNA): TGTGCCAGCAGGGTGACAGGGGCGCGAATGAACACTGAAGCTTTCTTT.

V is TRBV7-2 and J is TRBJ2-7, with 11 positions matching TRBD2. J gave up 2 bases and V 3 bases, and 9 bases lay outside the gene matches. Germline V gene lookup returns CDR1 SGHTA and CDR2 FQGNSA. The CDR3 runs to 17 residues. The CDR3 DNA is TGTGCCAGCAGCTTGGTTAGGCCGGGACTAGCGGCCTACGAGCAGTACTTC. Translation gives CASSLVRPGLAAYEQYF.

This rearrangement joins TRBV2 to TRBJ1-1; D gene unclear. This CDR3 region has 11 residues. The V gene's germline CDR1 is SNHLY and CDR2 FYNNEI. The V end was cut by 4 bases, the J end by 0 bases, with 0 bases between. This chain's CDR3 is CASSVNTEAFF. CDR3 bases: TGTGCCAGCAGTGTGAACACTGAAGCTTTCTTT. The whole variable domain, remainder taken from reference TRBV2 and TRBJ1-1, is EPEVTQTPSHQVTQMGQEVILRCVPISNHLYFYWYRQILGQKVEFLVSFYNNEISEKSEIFDDQFSVERPDGSNFTLKIRSTKLEDSAMYFCASSVNTEAFFGQGTRLTVV.

The chain joins TRBV12-3 or TRBV12-4 to TRBJ2-7; D is perhaps TRBD1 or TRBD2 (5 bases each). V dropped 7 bases and J dropped 5 bases, with 12 bases sitting between them. There are 12 residues in the CDR3. CDR3 sequence (DNA): TGTGCCAGCACTTTGGGGGTTGACGAGCAGTACTTC. Amino acids: CASTLGVDEQYF.

The chain is built from TRBV5-1 and TRBJ2-1; 11 nucleotides match TRBD2. The CDR3 covers 16 residues. V lost 3 bases and J lost 0; bases outside the gene matches: 2. Germline values: CDR1 SGHRS, CDR2 YFSETQ. CDR3 loop: CASSYGTSGSYNEQFF. The CDR3 nucleotides are TGCGCCAGCAGCTACGGGACTAGCGGCTCCTACAATGAGCAGTTCTTC. Looking up the rest from reference TRBV5-1 and TRBJ2-1 gives the full variable domain: KAGVTQTPRYLIKTRGQQVTLSCSPISGHRSVSWYQQTPGQGLQFLFEYFSETQRNKGNFPGRFSGRQFSNSRSEMNVSTLELGDSALYLCASSYGTSGSYNEQFFGPGTRLTVL.

The V and J genes are TRBV5-1 and TRBJ1-6; 8 bases fit TRBD1. CDR1 and CDR2 (germline): SGHRS, YFSETQ. After removal of 4 bases from V and 5 bases from J, the junction contained 8 bases not matched to a gene. This CDR3 has 16 residues. CDR3 sequence: CASSNRDRLNNSPLHF. Here the CDR3 DNA reads TGCGCCAGCAGCAACCGGGACAGGTTAAATAATTCACCCCTCCACTTT.

The rearrangement uses TRBV11-2 and TRBJ1-1; 8 bases align to TRBD1. The germline V gene encodes CDR1 SGHAT and CDR2 FQNNGV. This CDR3 has 14 amino acids. V dropped 3 bases and J dropped 4; count of bases not matched to a gene: 4. The CDR3 nucleotides read TGTGCCAGCAGCTTCCCACAGGGGGGCACTGAAGCTTTCTTT. This translates into CASSFPQGGTEAFF.